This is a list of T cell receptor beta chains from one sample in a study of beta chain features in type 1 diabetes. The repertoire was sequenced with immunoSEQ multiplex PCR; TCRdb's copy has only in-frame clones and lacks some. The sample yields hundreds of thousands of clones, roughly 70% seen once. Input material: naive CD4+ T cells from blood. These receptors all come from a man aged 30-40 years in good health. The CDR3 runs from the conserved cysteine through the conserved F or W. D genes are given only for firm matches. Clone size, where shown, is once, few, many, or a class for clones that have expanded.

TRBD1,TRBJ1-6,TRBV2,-,CASRQGITYNSPLHF,TGTGCCAGTAGACAGGGGATCACCTATAATTCACCCCTCCACTTT
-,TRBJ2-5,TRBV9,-,CASSRHSSGQETQYF,TGTGCCAGCAGCCGCCATTCGAGCGGACAAGAGACCCAGTACTTC
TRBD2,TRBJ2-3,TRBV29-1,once,CIVDSSGADTQYF,TGCATCGTTGATTCTAGCGGGGCAGATACGCAGTATTTT
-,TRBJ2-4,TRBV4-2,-,CASSQDAKNIQYF,TGTGCCAGCAGCCAAGATGCCAAAAACATTCAGTACTTC
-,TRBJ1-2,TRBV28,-,CASSSHSTGRSEYGYTF,TGTGCCAGCAGTTCCCATTCGACAGGCAGAAGTGAATATGGCTACACCTTC
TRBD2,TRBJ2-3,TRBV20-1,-,CSVPLADTQYF,TGCAGTGTTCCACTAGCGGATACGCAGTATTTT
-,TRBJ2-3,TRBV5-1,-,CASSLFLIRGGSDTQYF,TGCGCCAGCAGCTTGTTTCTTATAAGAGGAGGCTCAGATACGCAGTATTTT
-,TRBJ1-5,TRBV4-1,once,CASSHNSNQPQHF,TGCGCCAGCAGCCATAATAGCAATCAGCCCCAGCATTTT
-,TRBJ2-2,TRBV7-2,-,CASSLQRGHTGELFF,TGTGCCAGCAGCTTACAACGGGGCCACACCGGGGAGCTGTTTTTT
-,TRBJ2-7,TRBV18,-,CASSPPSGGYEQYF,TGTGCCAGCTCACCACCGTCAGGGGGGTACGAGCAGTACTTC
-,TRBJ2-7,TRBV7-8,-,CASSFRQPYEQYF,TGTGCCAGCAGCTTCAGGCAGCCCTACGAGCAGTACTTC
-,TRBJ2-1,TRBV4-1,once,CASSQVMYEQLF,TGCGCCAGCAGCCAAGTCATGTATGAGCAGCTCTTC
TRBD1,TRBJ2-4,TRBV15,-,CATSGQKQGDIQYF,TGTGCCACCAGCGGACAAAAACAGGGGGACATTCAGTACTTC
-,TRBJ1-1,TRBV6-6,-,CASSSVKGTEAFF,TGTGCCAGCAGTTCCGTGAAGGGCACTGAAGCTTTCTTT
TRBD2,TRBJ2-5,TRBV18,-,CASSPLAGETQYF,TGTGCCAGCTCACCCTTAGCGGGTGAGACCCAGTACTTC
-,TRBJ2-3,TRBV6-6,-,CASSAETVGTDTQYF,TGTGCCAGCAGTGCTGAGACGGTGGGAACAGATACGCAGTATTTT
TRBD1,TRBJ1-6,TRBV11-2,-,CASSLASGQANSPLHF,TGTGCCAGCAGCCTGGCGTCGGGACAGGCAAATTCACCCCTCCACTTT
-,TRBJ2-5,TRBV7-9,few,CASSLFETQYF,TGTGCCAGCAGCTTATTCGAGACCCAGTACTTC
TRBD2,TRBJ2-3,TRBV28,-,CASRFGTSRTDTQYF,TGTGCCAGCAGATTTGGGACTAGCAGAACAGATACGCAGTATTTT
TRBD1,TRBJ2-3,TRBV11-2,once,CASSLDRGADTQYF,TGTGCCAGCAGCCTGGACAGGGGTGCAGATACGCAGTATTTT
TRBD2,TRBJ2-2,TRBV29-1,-,CSVERGTGELFF,TGCAGCGTTGAGCGGGGGACCGGGGAGCTGTTTTTT
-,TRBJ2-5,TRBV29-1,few,CSIAKGNQETQYF,TGCAGCATTGCCAAGGGGAACCAAGAGACCCAGTACTTC
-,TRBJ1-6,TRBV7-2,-,CASSLSTGNSPLHF,TGTGCCAGCAGCTTATCGACGGGTAATTCACCCCTCCACTTT
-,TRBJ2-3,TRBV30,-,CAWSTSGGTATDTQYF,TGTGCCTGGAGTACGAGTGGGGGCACCGCGACAGATACGCAGTATTTT
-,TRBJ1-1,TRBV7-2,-,CASSLRLTEAFF,TGTGCCAGCAGCTTACGCCTCACTGAAGCTTTCTTT
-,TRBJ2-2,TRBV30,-,CAWTRVQTGELFF,TGTGCCTGGACGAGGGTTCAGACCGGGGAGCTGTTTTTT